This T cell receptor beta chain originates from a study of blood T cell repertoires in COVID-19. Background on the study: Samples representing acute and convalescent COVID-19 were sourced from the United States, Italy and Spain. T cells, B-cell-depleted T cells, or PBMCs supplied cDNA or gDNA.

V was clipped by 5 bases and J by 3 bases; unmatched bases: 5. The CDR3 consists of 16 residues. CDR1 and CDR2 (germline): SGHRS, YFSETQ. This clone was seen once. Original data processing: It was from reference gene primer amplification that nucleated cell counts were estimated. Clones were sequenced by immunoSEQ multiplex PCR, and TCRdb holds only the in-frame ones, with some missing. From that table come the V and J calls and clone size; the DNA was used to work out D and trimming. The table lists about 240,000 clones, around 86% of them singletons. This receptor was obtained from a man aged 30-40 years who had recovered from COVID-19. The rearrangement uses TRBV5-1 and TRBJ1-4, with 12 bases lining up with TRBD1. Input material: peripheral blood. The CDR3 reads CASRSGTGGSNEKLFF. The CDR3 DNA is TGCGCCAGCAGGTCCGGGACAGGGGGCTCTAATGAAAAACTGTTTTTT.